These 20 T cell receptor beta chains originate from one sample sequenced in a study of cytomegalovirus exposure and HLA in healthy donors. Amplification used 60 Vbeta primers and 13 Jbeta primers. TCRdb keeps only in-frame clones here, not all; method: immunoSEQ multiplex PCR. The sample yields around 90,000 clones, approximately 80% seen once. Sequenced material: PBMCs. These receptor sequences come from a woman aged 40 to 50 in good health and CMV-seronegative.

J is TRBJ1-1 and V is TRBV6-6; D ambiguous. The CDR3 loop spans 13 amino acids. V lost 9 bases, J lost 1 base, and 12 bases lay in between. Germline loops: CDR1 MNHNY, CDR2 SVGAGI (reference sequence). As DNA, the CDR3 is TGTGCCAGTATTACTACACAGAACACTGAAGCTTTCTTT. Translation gives CASITTQNTEAFF.

This chain connects TRBV28 to TRBJ2-2, with a tentative D call TRBD1 (5 bases). The CDR3 has 15 amino acids. V lost 10 bases, J lost 0 bases, and 15 bases lay in between. CDR1 is MDHEN, CDR2 SYDVKM, per germline. Here the CDR3 DNA reads TGTGCCACCAGGCTGGCAGGGTCGAACACCGGGGAGCTGTTTTTT. This gives the protein CATRLAGSNTGELFF. Based on the CDR3 plus reference TRBV28 and TRBJ2-2, the full variable domain is DVKVTQSSRYLVKRTGEKVFLECVQDMDHENMFWYRQDPGLGLRLIYFSYDVKMKEKGDIPEGYSVSREKKERFSLILESASTNQTSMYLCATRLAGSNTGELFFGEGSRLTVL.

V usage is TRBV5-1 and J usage is TRBJ2-7, with D possibly matching TRBD2 (5 bases). Germline CDR1 reads SGHRS; CDR2 reads YFSETQ. Trimming removed 0 bases from V and 3 bases from J, with 13 bases in between. The CDR3 sequence is 15 residues long. The CDR3 DNA reads TGCGCCAGCAGCTTGGAGGGCGGGCTAGGCTACGAGCAGTACTTC. It encodes CASSLEGGLGYEQYF. The full variable domain, completed using reference TRBV5-1 and TRBJ2-7, is KAGVTQTPRYLIKTRGQQVTLSCSPISGHRSVSWYQQTPGQGLQFLFEYFSETQRNKGNFPGRFSGRQFSNSRSEMNVSTLELGDSALYLCASSLEGGLGYEQYFGPGTRLTVT.

The gene calls are TRBV5-1 and TRBJ2-5; TRBD1 matches at 8 bases. Germline V gene lookup returns CDR1 SGHRS and CDR2 YFSETQ. V was clipped by 0 bases and J by 6 bases; unmatched bases: 1. The length of the CDR3 is 13 residues. Here the CDR3 reads CASSLGQGKTQYF. The DNA of the CDR3 is TGCGCCAGCAGCTTGGGACAGGGGAAGACCCAGTACTTC.

V and J are TRBV7-2 and TRBJ2-3; TRBD2 agrees at 13 bases. This CDR3 has 18 residues. J lost 4 bases, V lost 4 bases, and 11 bases had no gene match. Germline V gene lookup returns CDR1 SGHTA and CDR2 FQGNSA. CDR3 sequence: CASSSRWTSGSDADTQYF. Written as DNA, the CDR3 is TGTGCCAGCAGCTCACGTTGGACTAGCGGGAGTGATGCAGATACGCAGTATTTT. Variable domain in full (rest from reference TRBV7-2 and TRBJ2-3): GAGVSQSPSNKVTEKGKDVELRCDPISGHTALYWYRQSLGQGLEFLIYFQGNSAPDKSGLPSDRFSAERTGGSVSTLTIQRTQQEDSAVYLCASSSRWTSGSDADTQYFGPGTRLTVL.

Turning to this clone: The junction differs from germline at one of its ends, possibly a read error. The rearrangement uses TRBV7-9 and TRBJ1-2; 10 bases agree with TRBD1. The CDR3 length is 15 residues. CDR1 and CDR2 from the germline V gene are SEHNR and FQNEAQ (reference sequence). In DNA, the CDR3 is TGTTCCAGCAGCTTAGGGGACAGGGGAGACTATGGCTACACCTTC. Its translation is CSSSLGDRGDYGYTF. Using reference TRBV7-9 and TRBJ1-2 for the parts outside the CDR3, the full variable domain is DTGVSQNPRHKITKRGQNVTFRCDPISEHNRLYWYRQTLGQGPEFLTYFQNEAQLEKSRLLSDRFSAERPKGSFSTLEIQRTEQGDSAMYLCSSSLGDRGDYGYTFGSGTRLTVV.

The rearrangement joins TRBV7-6 to TRBJ2-7; TRBD1 aligns across 9 bases. The trim removed 4 bases at V and 7 bases at J, leaving 8 bases unmatched. This CDR3 has 14 residues. Germline V lookup: CDR1 SGHVS, CDR2 FNYEAQ. CDR3 region: CASSSRDRETEQYF. The CDR3 DNA reads TGTGCCAGCAGCTCCCGGGACAGGGAGACGGAGCAGTACTTC.

This sequence joins TRBV5-1 and TRBJ2-3, with TRBD2 matching over 9 bases. Unmatched junction bases numbered 3, after V lost 0 bases and J lost 1 base. CDR3 size: 16 residues. Germline V gene data show CDR1 as SGHRS and CDR2 as YFSETQ. CDR3 coding DNA: TGCGCCAGCAGCTTGGGACTAGCGGCCCGCACAGATACGCAGTATTTT. Its protein is CASSLGLAARTDTQYF.

The chain is built from TRBV7-2 and TRBJ1-4; D is unresolved. Germline-derived CDR1 and CDR2 are SGHTA and FQGNSA. The V end lost 1 base, the J end lost 7 bases, and 13 bases lay between the germline ends. The CDR3 is 15 residues long. CDR3 DNA: TGTGCCAGCAGCTTAGGCCCGGGCGAGGGTGAAAAACTGTTTTTT. The encoded protein is CASSLGPGEGEKLFF.

Of note for this clone: In the same sample, other DNA sequences code for this CDR3. This chain uses TRBV5-1 with TRBJ2-3; D is uncertain. CDR3 size: 14 residues. Trimming shortened V by 3 bases and J by 0 bases, and 8 bases separated the two germline ends. Germline V gene lookup returns CDR1 SGHRS and CDR2 YFSETQ. This CDR3 reads CASSSWASTDTQYF. The CDR3 nucleotides read TGCGCCAGCAGCTCATGGGCTAGCACAGATACGCAGTATTTT.

In DNA, the CDR3 is TGTGCCAGCAGCTTGGACACAAGGCCTTACGAGCAGTACTTC. It codes for CASSLDTRPYEQYF. This chain connects TRBV7-2 to TRBJ2-7; D might be TRBD1 (5 bases). The CDR3 totals 14 residues. Trimming took off 3 bases at V and 4 bases at J, with 13 bases between the two ends. Germline lookup yields CDR1 SGHTA and CDR2 FQGNSA.

The chain couples TRBV4-2 to TRBJ1-2; unclear D gene. The CDR3 totals 15 residues. The germline V gene encodes CDR1 LGHNA and CDR2 YNFKEQ. Trimming removed 5 bases at V and 1 base at J, with 14 bases between. This CDR3 is CASSSRGNDNYGYTF. The CDR3 region has the DNA TGTGCCAGCAGCTCCCGGGGTAACGATAACTATGGCTACACCTTC.

The chain uses TRBV28 and TRBJ2-5; no firm D call. The germline V and J ends were trimmed by 3 bases and 5 bases, with 7 bases remaining between them. CDR1 is MDHEN, CDR2 SYDVKM, per germline. This CDR3 spans 12 amino acids. CDR3 sequence (DNA): TGTGCCAGCAGTTTCCCCCCGGAGACCCAGTACTTC. This gives the protein CASSFPPETQYF.

This clone was counted once. V and J are TRBV4-1 and TRBJ2-7; 9 bases are a match to TRBD1. CDR1 is MGHRA and CDR2 is YSYEKL in the germline V gene. J gave up 0 bases and V 3 bases, and 3 bases lay outside the gene matches. The CDR3 is 15 residues long. CDR3 coding DNA: TGCGCCAGCAGCCAGGGACAGGGAAACTCCTACGAGCAGTACTTC. Residues: CASSQGQGNSYEQYF.

The V call is TRBV11-2, the J call TRBJ2-3; possible D gene TRBD2, 5 bases. V shed 6 bases and J shed 8 bases, with 18 bases lying between them. The CDR3 has 14 amino acids. Germline CDR1 reads SGHAT; CDR2 reads FQNNGV. CDR3 DNA sequence: TGTGCCAGCAGTCAGAGGGTATATTCCTCTACGCAGTATTTT. Protein product: CASSQRVYSSTQYF.

Only a few counts were recorded for this clone. This chain uses TRBV5-1 with TRBJ2-1; 8 nucleotides agree with TRBD2. This CDR3 contains 16 residues. V was clipped by 3 bases and J by 0 bases; unmatched bases: 5. The germline gives CDR1 SGHRS, CDR2 YFSETQ. CDR3 in DNA: TGCGCCAGCAGCTCCGCCGGGACTAGCTCCTACAATGAGCAGTTCTTC. This translates into CASSSAGTSSYNEQFF.

V is TRBV9 and J is TRBJ1-1; D not certain. CDR1 and CDR2 from the germline V gene are SGDLS and YYNGEE. CDR3 length: 13 amino acids. V lost 4 bases, J lost 4 bases, and 11 bases lay in between. Written as DNA, the CDR3 is TGTGCCAGCAGCCCACCAGGTAGCACTGAAGCTTTCTTT. This codes for CASSPPGSTEAFF.

The chain combines TRBV6-5 with TRBJ1-2, with 8 positions matching TRBD1. The V gene end was trimmed by 6 bases and the J gene end by 4 bases; junction bases not matched to a gene: 7. This CDR3 region has 14 residues. CDR1 is MNHEY and CDR2 is SVGAGI in the germline V gene. DNA for the CDR3: TGTGCCAGCAGCTCGACAGGGGAGACCTATGGCTACACCTTC. This codes for CASSSTGETYGYTF.

This clone was observed a single time. The chain has TRBV9 and TRBJ2-5, with TRBD2 identical over 13 bases. J was trimmed by 4 bases and V by 4 bases; bases with no gene match: 10. CDR1 and CDR2 from the germline V gene are SGDLS and YYNGEE. This CDR3 contains 17 residues. This chain's CDR3 is CASSPRTSGRGRETQYF. CDR3 bases: TGTGCCAGCAGCCCTAGGACTAGCGGGAGAGGTCGAGAGACCCAGTACTTC.

The J gene is TRBJ1-1, the V gene TRBV10-3; 7 bases agree with TRBD1. CDR1 and CDR2 (germline): ENHRY, SYGVKD. V shed 2 bases and J 11 bases; nucleotides not matched to a gene: 5. This CDR3 is 12 amino acids long. CDR3 region: CAISEKGAGAFF. CDR3 in DNA: TGTGCCATCAGTGAGAAGGGGGCGGGCGCTTTCTTT.